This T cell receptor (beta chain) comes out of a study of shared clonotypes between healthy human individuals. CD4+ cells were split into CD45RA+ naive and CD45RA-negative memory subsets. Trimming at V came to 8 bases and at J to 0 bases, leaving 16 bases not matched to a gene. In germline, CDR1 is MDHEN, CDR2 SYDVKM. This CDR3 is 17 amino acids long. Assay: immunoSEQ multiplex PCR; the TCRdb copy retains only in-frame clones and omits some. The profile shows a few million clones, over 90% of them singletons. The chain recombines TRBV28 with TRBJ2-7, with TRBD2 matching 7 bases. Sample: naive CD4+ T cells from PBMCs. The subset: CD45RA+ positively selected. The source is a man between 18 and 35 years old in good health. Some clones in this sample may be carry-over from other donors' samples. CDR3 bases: TGTGCCAGCTCTTCCCCGGCGGCTAGCGGCCCCTCCTACGAGCAGTACTTC. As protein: CASSSPAASGPSYEQYF.